Listed here are 22 T cell receptor beta chains from one sample, sequenced in a study of cytomegalovirus exposure and HLA in healthy donors. 60 Vbeta and 13 Jbeta primers were used in PCR. Data came from immunoSEQ multiplex PCR; TCRdb stores just in-frame clones and leaves some out. The sample holds some 190,000 clones, 81% seen once. The specimen sequenced was PBMCs. Receptors originate from a middle-aged man in good health and CMV-seropositive.

The chain links TRBV2 to TRBJ2-2; D gene ambiguous. Trimming left V 3 bases short and J 8 bases short, with 10 bases between. This CDR3 has 13 residues. In germline, CDR1 is SNHLY, CDR2 FYNNEI. CDR3 sequence (DNA): TGTGCCAGCAGTGAGCATGAGAGAGGGGAGCTGTTTTTT. It translates to CASSEHERGELFF.

This clone was seen a few times. The V gene is TRBV11-2, the J gene TRBJ2-7; TRBD1 matches 8 bases. CDR3 length: 13 residues. Trimming cost V 4 bases and J 9 bases; bases outside gene matches: 8. In germline, CDR1 is SGHAT, CDR2 FQNNGV. CDR3 in amino acids: CASSSLGQGGQYF. In DNA form, the CDR3 reads TGTGCCAGCAGCTCCCTAGGACAGGGAGGGCAGTACTTC.

This chain joins TRBV5-1 and TRBJ2-5; D remains ambiguous. The CDR3 covers 12 residues. From germline, CDR1 is SGHRS and CDR2 YFSETQ. Trimming left V 4 bases short and J 5 bases short, with 9 bases between. The CDR3 loop is CASSARVETQYF. The CDR3 DNA sequence: TGCGCCAGCAGCGCCCGGGTGGAGACCCAGTACTTC.

This rearrangement joins TRBV7-9 to TRBJ2-3; D perhaps matches TRBD2 (5 bases). Per germline, CDR1 SEHNR and CDR2 FQNEAQ (reference sequence). The CDR3 spans 14 residues. V was cut by 3 bases and J by 6 bases, with 13 bases left in between. The CDR3 DNA reads as TGTGCCAGCAGCTTGTCGGGCAAGCGGGATACGCAGTATTTT. Its protein product is CASSLSGKRDTQYF.

The chain uses TRBV5-5 and TRBJ1-1; D is ambiguous. Germline V gene data show CDR1 as SGHKS and CDR2 as YYEKEE (reference sequence). The CDR3 totals 14 residues. Trimming left V 2 bases short and J 0 bases short, with 8 bases between. CDR3 in amino acids: CASSFSGLNTEAFF. The CDR3 DNA reads TGTGCCAGCAGCTTTTCCGGGTTGAACACTGAAGCTTTCTTT.

The chain combines TRBV6-5 with TRBJ1-5; unclear D gene. The CDR3 extends over 12 amino acids. Germline CDR1 is MNHEY and CDR2 is SVGAGI. Trimming took off 6 bases at V and 4 bases at J, with 7 bases between the two ends. In DNA form, the CDR3 reads TGTGCCAGCAGATCGGGGAATCAGCCCCAGCATTTT. It yields the protein CASRSGNQPQHF.

The sample holds one count of this clone. The J gene is TRBJ1-5, the V gene TRBV28, with 8 bases identical to TRBD1. Germline values: CDR1 MDHEN, CDR2 SYDVKM. CDR3 length: 17 amino acids. V was pared by 6 bases and J by 6 bases, with 16 bases of the junction left unmatched. The CDR3 coding sequence is TGTGCCAGCAGGGGAGGACAGGGAATAATTTTCGGTCAGCCCCAGCATTTT. Translated: CASRGGQGIIFGQPQHF.

J is TRBJ2-7 and V is TRBV6-6; D is unclear. The CDR3 is 13 amino acids. V was trimmed by 2 bases and J by 0 bases, leaving 5 bases between them. CDR1 and CDR2 from the germline V gene are MNHNY and SVGAGI (reference sequence). CDR3 in DNA: TGTGCCAGCAGTTACACTGACTCCTACGAGCAGTACTTC. Translated: CASSYTDSYEQYF.

This rearrangement joins TRBV9 to TRBJ2-1; TRBD2 agrees at 11 bases. The V segment lost 3 bases and the J segment 3 bases; nucleotides outside the gene matches: 2. CDR1 is SGDLS, CDR2 YYNGEE, per germline. This CDR3 is 15 amino acids long. The DNA of the CDR3 is TGTGCCAGCAGCGGGACTAGCGGGTACTACAATGAGCAGTTCTTC. Its protein product is CASSGTSGYYNEQFF.

The chain joins TRBV18 to TRBJ2-1; TRBD2 aligns across 10 bases. The CDR3 sequence is 14 residues long. The germline gives CDR1 KGHSH, CDR2 LQKENI. V gave up 5 bases and J gave up 7 bases; unmatched junction bases: 5. The CDR3 DNA is TGTGCCAGCTCATCGACGACTAGCGGGAATGAGCAGTTCTTC. Its translation: CASSSTTSGNEQFF.

The chain recombines TRBV18 with TRBJ1-1, with D tentatively TRBD1 (5 bases). Trimming cost V 5 bases and J 0 bases, with 7 bases left between them. Looked up from germline, CDR1 is KGHSH and CDR2 is LQKENI. The CDR3 runs to 13 residues. Written as DNA, the CDR3 is TGTGCCAGCTCAGGGGACTTGAACACTGAAGCTTTCTTT. This encodes CASSGDLNTEAFF.

This chain connects TRBV5-4 to TRBJ2-2; 9 bases fit TRBD1. The junction had 6 bases not matched to a gene; V was cut back by 1 base and J by 5 bases. Germline CDR1 reads SGHNT; CDR2 reads YYREEE (reference sequence). This CDR3 contains 16 residues. CDR3 nucleotide sequence: TGTGCCAGCAGCTTGCGACAGGGGGTGGGGACCGGGGAGCTGTTTTTT. Its translation: CASSLRQGVGTGELFF. The variable domain in full, with the rest retrieved from reference TRBV5-4 and TRBJ2-2, is ETGVTQSPTHLIKTRGQQVTLRCSSQSGHNTVSWYQQALGQGPQFIFQYYREEENGRGNFPPRFSGLQFPNYSSELNVNALELDDSALYLCASSLRQGVGTGELFFGEGSRLTVL.

The rearrangement uses TRBV5-3 and TRBJ2-7; 7 nucleotides agree with TRBD2. TRBV5-3 is identified as an open reading frame with a role that is uncertain. This CDR3 has 16 amino acids. V gave up 4 bases and J gave up 2 bases; unmatched junction bases: 12. CDR3 in DNA: TGTGCCAGAAGCATTCTAGCGGCCAACCTTCCCTACGAGCAGTACTTC. Translation: CARSILAANLPYEQYF.

The count of this clone is one. The chain joins TRBV6-5 to TRBJ1-6; D may be TRBD1 (5 bases). V was shortened by 8 bases and J by 7 bases, with 12 bases between the two germline ends. CDR3 length: 13 residues. Germline V lookup: CDR1 MNHEY, CDR2 SVGAGI. The DNA for the CDR3 is TGTGCCAGCGCAAGGACACCGAATTCACCCCTCCACTTT. Encoded protein: CASARTPNSPLHF.

The rearrangement links TRBV4-3 to TRBJ1-1, with 8 bases lining up with TRBD1. V dropped 3 bases and J dropped 4; count of bases not matched to a gene: 4. Germline CDR1 reads LGHNA; CDR2 reads YSLEER. The CDR3 loop spans 14 amino acids. The CDR3 DNA sequence: TGCGCCAGCAGCCAGACAGGGGATACCACTGAAGCTTTCTTT. Amino acids: CASSQTGDTTEAFF.

DNA for the CDR3: TGTGCCAGCAGCGCAGGGGGTCACGGGGAGCTGTTTTTT. Its protein product is CASSAGGHGELFF. The chain combines TRBV9 with TRBJ2-2, with 7 nucleotides matching TRBD1. Germline V gene data show CDR1 as SGDLS and CDR2 as YYNGEE. V was clipped by 3 bases and J by 7 bases; unmatched bases: 3. The CDR3 spans 13 residues.

The rearrangement links TRBV9 to TRBJ2-1; D is possibly TRBD1 (5 bases). Per the germline V gene, CDR1 is SGDLS and CDR2 is YYNGEE. The CDR3 covers 14 residues. V gave up 1 base and J gave up 10 bases, with 15 bases separating them. The CDR3 DNA reads TGTGCCAGCAGCGTAAGGGGAAATGCATACGAGCAGTTCTTC. Translated: CASSVRGNAYEQFF.

The CDR3 reads CASSPGLAGNTGELFF. The CDR3 DNA follows: TGCGCCAGCAGCCCGGGACTAGCGGGGAACACCGGGGAGCTGTTTTTT. The J gene is TRBJ2-2, the V gene TRBV5-1; 12 bases align to TRBD2. The CDR3 length is 16 residues. J gave up 1 base and V 4 bases, and 2 bases lay outside the gene matches. Germline-derived CDR1 and CDR2 are SGHRS and YFSETQ.

The chain recombines TRBV27 with TRBJ1-2; TRBD1 might be the D (5 bases). CDR3 length: 14 residues. Germline assignment: CDR1 MNHEY and CDR2 SMNVEV (reference sequence). Trimming stripped 0 bases from V and 7 bases from J, with 12 bases between. CDR3 in DNA: TGTGCCAGCAGTTTATCGTGGCAGGGATCTGGCTACACCTTC. This translates into CASSLSWQGSGYTF.

The chain has TRBV30 and TRBJ2-2; 7 bases are shared with TRBD2. The germline V gene has CDR1 GTSNPN and CDR2 SVGIG (reference sequence). V was pared by 2 bases and J by 4 bases, with 4 bases of the junction left unmatched. The CDR3 is made up of 14 amino acids. This CDR3 reads CAWSRLAGTGELFF. The CDR3 DNA follows: TGTGCCTGGAGTCGACTAGCCGGCACCGGGGAGCTGTTTTTT. Filled out from reference TRBV30 and TRBJ2-2, the complete variable domain reads SQTIHQWPATLVQPVGSPLSLECTVEGTSNPNLYWYRQAAGRGLQLLFYSVGIGQISSEVPQNLSASRPQDRQFILSSKKLLLSDSGFYLCAWSRLAGTGELFFGEGSRLTVL.

The V and J genes are TRBV14 and TRBJ2-5, with TRBD2 identical over 7 bases. The CDR3 covers 15 residues. The V segment lost 1 base and the J segment 5 bases; nucleotides outside the gene matches: 7. Germline V CDR1 and CDR2: SGHDN, FVKESK. The CDR3 bases are TGTGCCAGCAGCCAAGCCTGGGGGGGGACGGAGACCCAGTACTTC. It translates to CASSQAWGGTETQYF.

This chain joins TRBV4-2 and TRBJ1-1; 9 nucleotides agree with TRBD1. CDR1 and CDR2 from the germline V gene are LGHNA and YNFKEQ. J lost 3 bases, V lost 4 bases, and 6 bases had no gene match. CDR3 length: 15 amino acids. The CDR3 nucleotides are TGTGCCAGCAGCCCCCGGACAGGGGTGGACACTGAAGCTTTCTTT. Translating gives CASSPRTGVDTEAFF.